This T cell receptor (beta chain) emerged from a study of blood T cell repertoires in COVID-19 (dated by TCRdb to the early 2020s). In the study overall: Samples covering the acute and convalescent phases of COVID-19 were provided by collaborators in the United States, Italy and Spain. The repertoires were made available in a free public database intended to serve as a resource for research on the immune response to SARS-CoV-2. Where HLA class I and class II types were available, the types were taken from metadata supplied by the sample provider, not from assay-based typing. Samples came from the ongoing ImmuneRACE study (first 160 participants) plus 1,254 subjects from 6 global collaborators. Subjects who had been exposed to COVID-19, were actively infected with it, or had recovered from it provided the deeply sampled blood TCRbeta repertoires that made up the dataset. The material from the prospective study consisted of cDNA or gDNA derived from T cells, B-cell-depleted T cells, or PBMCs. The sample metadata nearly always contained a de-identified subject ID, COVID-19 status, age in years and sex. The investigation overall reported the following: The amount of clinical and demographic metadata varied by source and participant and was provided uncurated.

The CDR3 sequence holds 15 residues, the cysteine and phenylalanine included. Here the CDR3 DNA is all that survives: 45 bases in frame from base 1. Clipping removes 5 bases from V and 3 bases from J, with 7 as the unmatched junction base count. CDR1 and CDR2, per the germline V gene (reference sequence), are MNHEY and SMNVEV. This clone is a singleton in its sample. Its target antigen remains unknown. One base away there is no much larger clone; base qualities are not given. TCRbeta CDR3 regions were amplified from genomic DNA by means of the immunoSEQ Assay, a bias-controlled multiplex PCR. The study's processing was this. The number of nucleated cells in each sample was estimated by amplification of reference gene primers within the assay. To quantify the absolute abundance of each unique TCRbeta CDR3 rearrangement, sequence reads were collapsed and filtered. Productive Simpson clonality was computed per sample as the square root of Simpson's diversity index over productive rearrangements. TCRdb retrieved this table from immuneACCESS and kept in-frame rearrangements only. Not all clones are present; in checked studies, unresolved V genes account for under half, and no reason is known for the remainder. D and trimming come from the DNA, and the V and J calls and clone size come from that table. For this sample the table gives nearly 200,000 clones, of which more than 70% were detected only once. The top ten clonotypes cover roughly 6% of the sample.

Samples from volunteer blood donors who had recovered from COVID-19 were contributed by a second Seattle source. Each collaborating institution followed its own protocols to collect whole blood in K2EDTA tubes. For TCRbeta analysis, collaborators shipped samples in one of three forms: frozen whole blood, isolated PBMCs, or DNA extracted from either of those sample types. Sequenced sample: peripheral blood. The origin of this receptor is a woman aged 35 to 49 who had recovered from COVID-19. Recombination connected TRBV27 to TRBJ2-3; 8 bases in the junction line up with TRBD1. The DNA sequence reads TGTGCCAGCAGTGCTAGACAGGGGCGAACAGATACGCAGTATTTT. Translated, this is CASSARQGRTDTQYF.